The 9 T cell receptor beta chains listed next were all sequenced from one sample in a study of cytomegalovirus exposure and HLA in healthy donors. 60 Vbeta and 13 Jbeta primers were used in PCR. Clones were sequenced by immunoSEQ multiplex PCR, and TCRdb holds only the in-frame ones, with some missing. The sample yields approximately 210,000 clones, 82% seen once. The source material was PBMCs. Every receptor here comes from a middle-aged man in good health and CMV-seropositive.

This clone was picked up a small number of times. The rearrangement joins TRBV4-2 to TRBJ2-7; possible D gene TRBD2, 5 bases. Trimming left V 1 base short and J 4 bases short, with 14 bases between. CDR1 LGHNA and CDR2 YNFKEQ come from the germline V gene. CDR3 length: 15 residues. The CDR3, as DNA: TGTGCCAGCAGCCAAGGGGCTAGCCAGTTTTACGAGCAGTACTTC. Translation gives CASSQGASQFYEQYF.

In its sample, this clone was seen a few times. V usage is TRBV2 and J usage is TRBJ1-1; D might be TRBD1 (5 bases). V dropped 7 bases and J dropped 5 bases, with 20 bases sitting between them. CDR3 length equals 15 residues. The germline gives CDR1 SNHLY, CDR2 FYNNEI. CDR3 in amino acids: CASIQKRGTGTEAFF. For the CDR3, the DNA is TGTGCCAGCATCCAAAAGCGGGGGACGGGGACTGAAGCTTTCTTT.

The J gene is TRBJ2-1, the V gene TRBV6-5, with 7 bases matching TRBD2. Germline V gives CDR1 MNHEY, CDR2 SVGAGI. CDR3 length: 16 residues. The V and J ends lost 0 bases and 12 bases, in that order; junction bases with no gene match: 14. The CDR3 DNA reads TGTGCCAGCAGTTACTCGAGCGGGACCCGCGAAAATCGGCAGTTCTTC. This translates into CASSYSSGTRENRQFF.

The rearrangement joins TRBV5-1 to TRBJ2-5; 9 nucleotides align to TRBD1. Germline V gene lookup returns CDR1 SGHRS and CDR2 YFSETQ. With V trimmed by 4 bases and J by 1 base, 5 bases remained unmatched. CDR3 length: 15 residues. CDR3 nucleotide sequence: TGCGCCAGCAGCCCCGGGGGACAGGGCCAAGAGACCCAGTACTTC. This translates into CASSPGGQGQETQYF.

A single count supports this clone. The chain links TRBV25-1 to TRBJ2-7; maybe TRBD1 (6 bases). Germline values: CDR1 MGHDK, CDR2 SYGVNS. Deletions cut 6 bases from V and 3 bases from J, with 12 bases between. The length of the CDR3 is 13 residues. CDR3: CASRWDICYEQYV. CDR3 coding DNA: TGTGCCAGCAGGTGGGACATCTGCTACGAGCAGTACGTC.

The J gene is TRBJ1-1, the V gene TRBV5-1; 8 bases are a match to TRBD1. The CDR3 extends over 13 amino acids. The junction had 2 bases not matched to a gene; V was cut back by 0 bases and J by 7 bases. CDR1 is SGHRS, CDR2 YFSETQ, per germline. Here the CDR3 DNA reads TGCGCCAGCAGCTTGGCAGGGGGCAGTGAAGCTTTCTTT. It specifies CASSLAGGSEAFF.

This clone appeared a few times. The rearrangement uses TRBV7-9 and TRBJ2-2; TRBD1 matches 9 bases. Germline lookup yields CDR1 SEHNR and CDR2 FQNEAQ (reference sequence). V lost 2 bases, J lost 3 bases, and 7 bases stayed unmatched. This CDR3 has 17 residues. The DNA of the CDR3 is TGTGCCAGCAGCTTACCCGTGACAGGGGGAGACACCGGGGAGCTGTTTTTT. Translated, it gives CASSLPVTGGDTGELFF.

This clone was seen a single time. One junction end does not reproduce the germline sequence, and a read error may be involved. The CDR3 region is CSSSSGPYGYTF. The CDR3 DNA is TGTTCCAGCAGCTCTGGGCCGTATGGCTACACCTTC. The rearrangement uses TRBV7-9 and TRBJ1-2; D ambiguous. This CDR3 region has 12 residues. Germline assignment: CDR1 SEHNR and CDR2 FQNEAQ (reference sequence). Complete variable domain (other parts from reference TRBV7-9 and TRBJ1-2): DTGVSQNPRHKITKRGQNVTFRCDPISEHNRLYWYRQTLGQGPEFLTYFQNEAQLEKSRLLSDRFSAERPKGSFSTLEIQRTEQGDSAMYLCSSSSGPYGYTFGSGTRLTVV.

The chain has TRBV5-4 and TRBJ1-1; D is undetermined. Trimming took 6 bases from V and 3 from J, leaving 12 bases between them. The CDR3 has 13 amino acids. Germline V gene data show CDR1 as SGHNT and CDR2 as YYREEE (reference sequence). CDR3 in amino acids: CASMGSGDTEAFF. As DNA, the CDR3 is TGTGCCAGCATGGGCAGTGGTGACACTGAAGCTTTCTTT. The full variable domain, rest sourced from reference TRBV5-4 and TRBJ1-1, is ETGVTQSPTHLIKTRGQQVTLRCSSQSGHNTVSWYQQALGQGPQFIFQYYREEENGRGNFPPRFSGLQFPNYSSELNVNALELDDSALYLCASMGSGDTEAFFGQGTRLTVV.